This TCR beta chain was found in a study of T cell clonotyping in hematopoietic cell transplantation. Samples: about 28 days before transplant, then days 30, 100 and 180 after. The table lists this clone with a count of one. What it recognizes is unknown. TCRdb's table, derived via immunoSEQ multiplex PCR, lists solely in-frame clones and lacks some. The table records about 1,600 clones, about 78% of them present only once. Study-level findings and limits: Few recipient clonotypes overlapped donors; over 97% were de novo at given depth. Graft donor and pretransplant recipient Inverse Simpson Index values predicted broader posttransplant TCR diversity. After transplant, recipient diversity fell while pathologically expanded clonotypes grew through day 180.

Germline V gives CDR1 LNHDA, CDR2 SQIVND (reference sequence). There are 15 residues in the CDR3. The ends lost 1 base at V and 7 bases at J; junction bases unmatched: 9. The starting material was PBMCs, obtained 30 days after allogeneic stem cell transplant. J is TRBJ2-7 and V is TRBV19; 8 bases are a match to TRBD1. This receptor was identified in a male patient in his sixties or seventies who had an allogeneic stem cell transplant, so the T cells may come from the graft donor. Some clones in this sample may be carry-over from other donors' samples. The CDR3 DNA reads TGTGCCAGTAGTATAGGGACAGGGCTTGCATCTGAGCAGTACTTC. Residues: CASSIGTGLASEQYF.